This TCR beta chain was captured in a study of shared clonotypes between healthy human individuals (dated by TCRdb to about 2020). In the study overall: The cohort comprised a couple of women and a few men aged 18 to 49 years. For each donor, CD4 naive and CD4 memory were each run on three plates, CD8 naive on two plates, and CD8 memory on one plate. The study deeply sequenced blood TCR repertoires of several healthy adults to estimate repertoire size and the extent of clonotype sharing between individuals. Libraries were prepared and TCR repertoires were sequenced by different laboratories using diverse techniques, in order to increase sequencing depth and limit assay-specific biases. Per donor, leukapheresis produced somewhere between about 0.85 and 10 billion PBMCs. General conclusions and limits of the study: Because the study included a small number of donors, the genetic and exposure-history diversity represented was limited. Larger estimated clonotype richness was generally found for naive subsets than for memory subsets. Even with the large sequencing depth, rarefaction of the sorted-subset datasets indicated that sequencing was incomplete. Only blood was sampled, and tissue TCR repertoires likely differ from those in blood. Based on pairwise subsampling, the degree of clonotype sharing among donors was expected to be affected by sequencing depth. Sharing across a few donors was observed for about 5% of naive CD4, 3% to 4% of naive CD8, over 2% of memory CD4, and over 0.3% of memory CD8 clonotypes. Compared with non-shared clonotypes, clonotypes shared by all four sorted-subset donors had higher generation probabilities.

CDR3 length: 14 amino acids, cysteine to phenylalanine. Just CDR3 DNA is preserved here, 42 bases in frame from base 1. CDR1 and CDR2 are drawn from the germline V gene: SQVTM, ANQGSEA. V loses 4 bases of germline sequence and J loses 2 bases, and the interval between the two ends is 15 bases. The donors were healthy, HIV-negative adults with no recently reported acute infections or vaccinations. Every donor was a Caucasian adult living in Nashville, Tennessee, USA. CD4+ T cells were enriched through magnetic negative selection, after which naive cells were positively selected on CD45RA and the remaining negative fraction served as the memory subset. After blood collection by leukapheresis, PBMCs were isolated using Ficoll-Histopaque density gradient centrifugation and then cryopreserved in the vapor phase of liquid nitrogen. Purity and quantity of every magnetically sorted T cell population were checked by analytical flow cytometry. From each sorted fraction, genomic DNA was isolated and quantified by UV absorbance on a Nanodrop 2000c.

Using the deep immunoSEQ assay, multiplex PCR amplified TCR CDR3 regions from genomic DNA. For each cell subset, the extracted genomic DNA was distributed evenly across all wells of several immunoSEQ 96-well plates, and each plate served as one replicate. For sorted subsets, approximately 190 ng genomic DNA, equal to about 30,000 T cell genomes, was loaded into each replicate PCR. The purified libraries were quantified using a Qubit 3.0 fluorometer, sized with a Bioanalyzer 2100, and then quantified again using the KAPA Library Quantification kit. Each immunoSEQ 96-well plate was sequenced on its own single-read 150-cycle Illumina NextSeq 550 flow cell. Concerning the study's data processing: The immunoSEQ output contained only junctional sequences without quality scores, so filtering could not match that applied to full-length reads. To assign V/J genes and CDR3, sequences were annotated against IMGT germline references using PyIR, a Python wrapper for IgBLAST v1.9. Any read was removed if the V/J assignment was weak (E-value above 1e-6), the CDR3 was missing, or the read contained stop codons, out-of-frame junctions, or ambiguous translated residues. A V3J clonotype was defined by an identical inferred V gene, J gene, and CDR3 amino acid sequence. To compute the percentage overlap between repertoires, the number of shared unique clonotypes was divided by the size of the smaller repertoire. Three approaches were used to assess repertoire richness: RTK rarefaction, the Chao1 estimator, and Recon v2.1 estimates of unobserved clonotypes. Generation probabilities were computed with OLGA for all TCRbeta clonotypes obtained by the gDNA method from several donors. TCRdb re-hosts the immuneACCESS table, in-frame sequences only. Its copies lack some clones; in the studies checked, an unresolved V gene accounts for under half of them, and the cause for the rest is not known. The V and J calls and clone size are taken from that table; D and trimming were inferred from the DNA. Within this sample are over 2 million clones, with 85% to 95% of them counted one time only. The top ten constitute 0.1% to 0.15% of the sample.

About this clone itself: Its antigen specificity is not known. The sample holds no much larger clone one base away, and base qualities are not on file.

The sequencing sample was made of naive CD4+ T cells sorted from blood. What this sample's cell subset or site label stands for: CD45RA+ positively selected. This receptor was taken from a man aged 18 to 29 in good health. The receptor chain draws on TRBV29-1 and TRBJ2-7; the D gene is not confidently resolved. In nucleotides, the sequence is TGCAGCGTTGTACCGGGCCTCCATACCTACGAGCAGTACTTC. Its protein reads: CSVVPGLHTYEQYF.